This TCR beta chain appears in the sequencing data of a study of lymphopenia after photon versus proton radiotherapy. Broader study findings: After lymphocyte nadir, photon-treated repertoires showed oligoclonal expansion, especially CD8+ Temra. Photon-treated patients lost naive T cells and TCR diversity; proton-treated stayed stable.

Here immunoSEQ multiplex PCR was the method, and the copy in TCRdb shows in-frame clones only, minus some. The sample yields tens of thousands of clones, over 90% seen once. This CDR3 comprises 15 residues. Germline V gives CDR1 SGHTA, CDR2 FQGNSA. Trimming pared 0 bases from V and 5 bases from J, leaving 10 bases between. This clone was detected once. Its antigen is unknown. The gene calls are TRBV7-2 and TRBJ1-4; D uncertain. This TCR derives from a woman in her 70s with pancreatic cancer. Some clones in this sample may be carry-over from other donors' samples. The starting material was peripheral blood, obtained from a patient treated with proton-based radiotherapy. As DNA, the CDR3 is TGTGCCAGCAGCTTAGCCCGGGCCGAGAATGAAAAACTGTTTTTT. It codes for CASSLARAENEKLFF.